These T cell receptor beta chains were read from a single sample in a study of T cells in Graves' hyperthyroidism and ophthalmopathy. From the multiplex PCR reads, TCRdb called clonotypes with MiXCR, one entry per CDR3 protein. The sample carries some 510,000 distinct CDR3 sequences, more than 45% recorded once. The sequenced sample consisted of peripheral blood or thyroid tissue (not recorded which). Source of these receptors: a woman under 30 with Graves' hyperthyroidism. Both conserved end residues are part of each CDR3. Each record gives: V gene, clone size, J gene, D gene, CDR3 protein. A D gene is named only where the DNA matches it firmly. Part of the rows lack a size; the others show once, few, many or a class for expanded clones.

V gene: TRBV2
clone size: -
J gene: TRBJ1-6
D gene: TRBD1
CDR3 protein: CARTGTGSSPLHF

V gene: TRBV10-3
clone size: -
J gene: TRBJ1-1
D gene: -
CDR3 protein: CATQDGWDTEAFF

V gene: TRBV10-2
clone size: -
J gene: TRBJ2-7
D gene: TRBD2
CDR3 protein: CASIRGEAGDHEQYF

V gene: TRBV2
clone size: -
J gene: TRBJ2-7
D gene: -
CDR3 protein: CASPGTSSYEQYF

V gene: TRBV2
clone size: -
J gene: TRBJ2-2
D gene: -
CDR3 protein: CARRTYTGELFF

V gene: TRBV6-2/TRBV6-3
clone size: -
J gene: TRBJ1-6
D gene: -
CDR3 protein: CASSLGPGSSTSPLHF

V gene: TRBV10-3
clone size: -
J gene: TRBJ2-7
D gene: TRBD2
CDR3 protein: CASAPRTTSGRAHEQYF

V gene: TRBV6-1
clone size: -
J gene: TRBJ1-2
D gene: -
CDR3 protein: CASSPGSDGYTF

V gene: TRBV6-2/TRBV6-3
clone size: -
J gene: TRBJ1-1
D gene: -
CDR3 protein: CASSSSRGGTEAFF

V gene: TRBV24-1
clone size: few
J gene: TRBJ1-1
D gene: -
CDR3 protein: CATSVWAASRRNTEAFF

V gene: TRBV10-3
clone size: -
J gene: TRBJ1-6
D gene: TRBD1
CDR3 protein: CAIRLQGESPLHF

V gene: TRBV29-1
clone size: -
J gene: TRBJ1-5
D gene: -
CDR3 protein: CSVEGTDSNQPQHF

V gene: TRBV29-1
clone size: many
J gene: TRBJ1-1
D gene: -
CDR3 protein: CSAWKGGNTEAFF

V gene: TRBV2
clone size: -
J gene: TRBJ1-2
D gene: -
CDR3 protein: CASSEISTARGYTF

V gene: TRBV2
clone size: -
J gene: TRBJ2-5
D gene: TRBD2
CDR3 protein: CASIRGSGRGQETQYF

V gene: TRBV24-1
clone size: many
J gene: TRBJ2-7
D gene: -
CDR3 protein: CATAQGYEQYF

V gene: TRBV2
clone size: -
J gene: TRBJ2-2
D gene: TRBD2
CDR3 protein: CASSDRGSTGELFF

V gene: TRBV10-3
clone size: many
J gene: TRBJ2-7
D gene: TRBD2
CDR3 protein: CAITLGAGGYYEQYF

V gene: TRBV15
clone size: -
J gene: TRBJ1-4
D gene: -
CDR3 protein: CATKFGGGDTEKLFF

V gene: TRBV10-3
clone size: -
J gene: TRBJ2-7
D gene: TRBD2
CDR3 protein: CASSYPPSLAVSYEQYF

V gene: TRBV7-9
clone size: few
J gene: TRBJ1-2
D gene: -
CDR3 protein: CASSPTGQSDYGYTF

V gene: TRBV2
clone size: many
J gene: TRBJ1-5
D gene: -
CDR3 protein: CASSDARQNNQPQHF

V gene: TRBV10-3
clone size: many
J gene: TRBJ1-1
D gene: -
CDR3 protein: CATITQQGTEAFF

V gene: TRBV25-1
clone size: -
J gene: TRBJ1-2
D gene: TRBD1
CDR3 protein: CASPGTGGRRHGYTF

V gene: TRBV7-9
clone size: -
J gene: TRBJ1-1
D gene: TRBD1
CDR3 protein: CASSSTGTNTEAFF

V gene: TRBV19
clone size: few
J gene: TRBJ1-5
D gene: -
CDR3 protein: CASSIGGGSNQPQHF

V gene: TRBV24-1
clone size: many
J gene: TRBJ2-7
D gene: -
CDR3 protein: CATSDPAQSYEQYF

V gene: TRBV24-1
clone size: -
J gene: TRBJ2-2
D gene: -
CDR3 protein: CATSEEKRELFF

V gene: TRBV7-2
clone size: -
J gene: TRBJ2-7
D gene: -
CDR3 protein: CASSSPPQGMYEQYF

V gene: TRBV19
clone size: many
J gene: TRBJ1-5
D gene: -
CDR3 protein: CASSPGTAGNQPQHF

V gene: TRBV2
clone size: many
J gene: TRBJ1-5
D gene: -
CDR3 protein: CASSFGQSNQPQHF

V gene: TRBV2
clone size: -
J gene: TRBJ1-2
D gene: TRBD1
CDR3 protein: CARATGDYTF

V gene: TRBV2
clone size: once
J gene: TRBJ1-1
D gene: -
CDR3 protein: CASSEAVRGNTEAFF

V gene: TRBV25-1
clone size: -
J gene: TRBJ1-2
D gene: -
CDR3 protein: CASSASPSGYGYTF

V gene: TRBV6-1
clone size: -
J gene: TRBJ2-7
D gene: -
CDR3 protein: CASMRQDPVEQYF

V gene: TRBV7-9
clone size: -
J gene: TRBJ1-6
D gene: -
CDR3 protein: CASSRDGDNSPLHF

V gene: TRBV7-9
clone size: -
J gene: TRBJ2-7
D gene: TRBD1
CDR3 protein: CASSPPGQSSYEQYF

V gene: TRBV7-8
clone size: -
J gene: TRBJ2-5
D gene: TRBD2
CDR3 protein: CASIGPLAGGGETQYF

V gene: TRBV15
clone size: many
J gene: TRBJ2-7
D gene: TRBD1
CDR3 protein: CATSPRTGETYEQYF

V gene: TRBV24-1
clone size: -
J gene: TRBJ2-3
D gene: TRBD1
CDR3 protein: CATSLDRGVTDTQYF

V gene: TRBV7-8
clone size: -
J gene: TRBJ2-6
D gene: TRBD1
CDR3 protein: CASSPDWTGGSSGANVLTF

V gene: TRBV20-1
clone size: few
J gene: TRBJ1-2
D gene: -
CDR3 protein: CSARSVDYGYTF

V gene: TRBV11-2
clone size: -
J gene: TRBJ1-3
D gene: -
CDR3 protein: CASSATSGMDTIYF

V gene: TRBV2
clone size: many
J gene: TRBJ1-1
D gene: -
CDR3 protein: CASKRQAMNTEAFF

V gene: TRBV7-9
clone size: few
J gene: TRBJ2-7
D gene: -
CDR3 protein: CASSNQFRGRTYEQYF

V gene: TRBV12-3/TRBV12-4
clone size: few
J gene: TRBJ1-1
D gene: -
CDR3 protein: CASRDISNTEAFF

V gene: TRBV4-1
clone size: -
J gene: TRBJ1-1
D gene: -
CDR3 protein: CASSQEMVENTEAFF

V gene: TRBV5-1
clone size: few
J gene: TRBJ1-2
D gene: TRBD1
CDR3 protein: CASSGTVPPNYGYTF

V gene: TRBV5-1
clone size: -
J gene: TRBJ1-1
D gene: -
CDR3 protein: CASSPLAGGAEAFF

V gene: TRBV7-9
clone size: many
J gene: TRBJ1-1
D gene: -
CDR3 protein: CASSLEAVNTEAFF

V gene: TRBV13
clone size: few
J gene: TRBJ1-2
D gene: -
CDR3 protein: CASRSIDYGYTF

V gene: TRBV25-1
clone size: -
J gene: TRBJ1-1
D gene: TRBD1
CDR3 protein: CASRDRGETEAFF

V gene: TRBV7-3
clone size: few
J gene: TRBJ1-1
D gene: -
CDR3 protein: CASSLQSRVHTEAFF

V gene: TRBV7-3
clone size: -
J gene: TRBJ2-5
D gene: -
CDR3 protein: CASSPNGEYQETQYF

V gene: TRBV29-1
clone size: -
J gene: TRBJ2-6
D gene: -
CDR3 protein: CSVESQGTLGANVLTF

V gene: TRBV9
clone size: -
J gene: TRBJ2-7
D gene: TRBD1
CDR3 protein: CASSGSGTGASYEQYF

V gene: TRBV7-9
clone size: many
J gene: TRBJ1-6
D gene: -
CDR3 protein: CASGYSNLNSPLHF

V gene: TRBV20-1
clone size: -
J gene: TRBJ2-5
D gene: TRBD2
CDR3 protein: CSARVAGDGETQYF

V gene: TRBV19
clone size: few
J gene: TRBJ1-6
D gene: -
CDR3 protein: CASSRARGYNSPLHF